Included here is one TCR beta chain sequence, with context. Unmatched junction bases numbered 6, after V lost 7 bases and J lost 5 bases. From germline, CDR1 is SGHVS and CDR2 FQNEAQ. CDR3 length equals 15 residues. Repertoires were generated with immunoSEQ multiplex PCR, while TCRdb's copy carries only in-frame clones and drops some. The repertoire holds 300,000 to 350,000 clones, around nine tenths seen once, with around 5% in the top ten. This sample is part of a study of Ad26.COV2.S vaccination and SARS-CoV-2 variants. Study-level background: Donor was assigned to the Ad26.COV2.S arm of trial COV1001. In the study, Ad26.COV2.S was injected intramuscularly once, or twice 56 days apart.

Treatment specified: roughly 19 received Ad26.COV2.S at low or high dose, single or two shots; several received placebo; per-sample allocation not given. Sampling happened 63 days after the first vaccine or placebo injection. Adults aged 18-55 years in Boston included the donor. This sequence originates from a person aged 18-65 years who received the Ad26.COV2.S COVID-19 vaccine or a placebo. This chain uses TRBV7-8 with TRBJ2-1, with 12 positions matching TRBD2. The specimen was peripheral blood, collected in a trial of Ad26.COV2.S vaccine versus placebo. This chain's CDR3 is CASNPRLAGDNEQFF. The DNA for the CDR3 is TGTGCCAGCAACCCCAGACTAGCGGGGGACAATGAGCAGTTCTTC.